This paragraph covers one T cell receptor (beta chain) sequence. The antigen is unknown. The sample belongs to a study of cytomegalovirus exposure and HLA in healthy donors. Sequenced by immunoSEQ multiplex PCR; TCRdb stores in-frame clones only, minus some. In the table there are approximately 150,000 clones, approximately 86% of which are singletons. Study outcomes and limitations: Under in vitro conditions, a few CMV-associated chains were confirmed as specific for CMV antigens. Researchers counted around 160 TCR beta chains as cytomegalovirus-associated.

Germline lookup yields CDR1 SGHVS and CDR2 FQNEAQ. The CDR3 runs to 14 residues. V lost 2 bases, J lost 0 bases, and 7 bases lay in between. Sequenced sample: PBMCs. V and J are TRBV7-8 and TRBJ1-1; no definite D call. The sequence derives from a man aged 18 to 29 in good health and CMV-seropositive. The CDR3 sequence: CASSLRSVNTEAFF. The CDR3 region has the DNA TGTGCCAGCAGCTTACGCTCGGTGAACACTGAAGCTTTCTTT.